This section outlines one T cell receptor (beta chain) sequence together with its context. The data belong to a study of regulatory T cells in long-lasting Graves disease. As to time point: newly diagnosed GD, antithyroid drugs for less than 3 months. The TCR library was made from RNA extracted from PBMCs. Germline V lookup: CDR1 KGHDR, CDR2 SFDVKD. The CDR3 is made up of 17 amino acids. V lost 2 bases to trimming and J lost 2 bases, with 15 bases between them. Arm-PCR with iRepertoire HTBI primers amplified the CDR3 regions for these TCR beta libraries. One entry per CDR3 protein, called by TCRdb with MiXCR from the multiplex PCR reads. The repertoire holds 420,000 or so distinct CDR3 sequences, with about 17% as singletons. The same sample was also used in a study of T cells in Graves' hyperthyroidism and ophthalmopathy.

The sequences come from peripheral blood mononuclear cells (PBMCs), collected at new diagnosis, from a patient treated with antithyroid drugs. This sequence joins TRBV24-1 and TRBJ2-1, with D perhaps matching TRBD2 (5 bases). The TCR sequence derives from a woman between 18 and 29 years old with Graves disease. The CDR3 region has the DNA TGTGCCACCAGTGATTCCCGGCCGAGCGGCCCCTACAATGAGCAGTTCTTC. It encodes CATSDSRPSGPYNEQFF.